The sequence of this T cell receptor beta chain was determined in a study of T cell changes during pregnancy in multiple sclerosis. The V gene's germline CDR1 is GTSNPN and CDR2 SVGIG (reference sequence). The CDR3 covers 14 residues. The V end was cut by 0 bases, the J end by 8 bases, with 16 bases between. Produced via immunoSEQ multiplex PCR; TCRdb's table is partial and in-frame only. The sample has 90,000 to 100,000 clones; around 92% are singletons. This clone was observed a single time. This TCR was recovered from a female donor in good health, enrolled as a control in a pregnancy study. The chain combines TRBV30 with TRBJ1-2; D call uncertain. The source was peripheral blood, collected after pregnancy. The CDR3 is CAWSVRSGLGGYTF. DNA for the CDR3: TGTGCCTGGAGTGTACGGAGCGGTTTAGGGGGCTACACCTTC.